This T cell receptor beta chain appears in the sequencing data of a study of cytomegalovirus exposure and HLA in healthy donors. Turning to the study itself: It was reported in a later analysis that the same platform had been used for the 100 to 150 validation repertoires as for the approximately 700 first-cohort repertoires.

The trim removed 2 bases at V and 5 bases at J, leaving 3 bases unmatched. Germline V gene sequence: CDR1 GTSNPN, CDR2 SVGIG (reference sequence). The CDR3 consists of 13 residues. Study-wide findings and caveats: Among the CMV-associated chains, a few were confirmed in vitro as specific for CMV antigens.

The roughly 120-subject validation cohort, separate from the roughly 700-subject first cohort, included the donors. Libraries were prepared by immunoSEQ multiplex PCR; TCRdb keeps only in-frame clonotypes and omits some of them. Among under 100,000 clones listed, roughly 96% were seen once. With respect to this clone: Its specificity is not known.

What was sequenced was PBMCs. The TCR was taken from a man aged 18 to 30 in good health and CMV-seronegative. The rearrangement uses TRBV30 and TRBJ1-2, with 9 bases matching TRBD1. The CDR3 DNA reads as TGTGCCTGGAGTCGAGACAGGGGGTATGGCTACACCTTC. Its translation: CAWSRDRGYGYTF.